This T cell receptor (beta chain) was identified in a study of T cell repertoires in cytomegalovirus infection. In the study overall: CMV infection and matching HLA type were both indicated by public TCR beta signatures.

This clonotype was counted at least ten times. Its cognate antigen is unknown. Each CDR3 protein is one row after TCRdb ran MiXCR on the reads. The sample shows 85,000 to 120,000 distinct CDR3 sequences, approximately 15% of them seen only once. Unmatched junction bases numbered 6, after V lost 5 bases and J lost 2 bases. Germline CDR1 is SGHTA and CDR2 is FQGNSA. The CDR3 contains 15 residues. Study-level points and caveats: Summed public TCR beta family frequency identified CMV carriers bearing the relevant HLA. What dominated the ex vivo response were HLA-C-restricted CMV-specific TCR beta clonotypes.

This TCR was recovered from a human donor in good health (CMV status not recorded). Some clones in this sample may be carry-over from other donors' samples. Sequenced sample: PBMCs. The rearrangement joins TRBV7-2 to TRBJ1-1; 9 bases are shared with TRBD1. The CDR3 nucleotides read TGTGCCAGCAGCGCACAGGGGGCAATCAACACTGAAGCTTTCTTT. Its translation: CASSAQGAINTEAFF.